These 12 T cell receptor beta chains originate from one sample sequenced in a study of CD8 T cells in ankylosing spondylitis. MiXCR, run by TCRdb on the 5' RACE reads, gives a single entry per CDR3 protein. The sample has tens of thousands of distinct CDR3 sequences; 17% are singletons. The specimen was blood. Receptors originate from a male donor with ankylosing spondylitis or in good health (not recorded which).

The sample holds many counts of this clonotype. Written as DNA, the CDR3 is TGTGCCAGCAGCGTAATGGCAGGGGGCACCGGGGAGCTGTTTTTT. It yields the protein CASSVMAGGTGELFF. The chain couples TRBV9 to TRBJ2-2; TRBD1 matches 7 bases. The length of the CDR3 is 15 residues. Germline CDR1 is SGDLS and CDR2 is YYNGEE. Trimming cost V 1 base and J 4 bases; bases outside gene matches: 4.

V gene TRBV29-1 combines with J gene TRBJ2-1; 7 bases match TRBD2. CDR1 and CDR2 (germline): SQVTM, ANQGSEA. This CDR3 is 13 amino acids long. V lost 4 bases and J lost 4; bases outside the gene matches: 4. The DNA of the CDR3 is TGCAGCGTTGTGCGGGAGCCTTACAATGAGCAGTTCTTC. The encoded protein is CSVVREPYNEQFF.

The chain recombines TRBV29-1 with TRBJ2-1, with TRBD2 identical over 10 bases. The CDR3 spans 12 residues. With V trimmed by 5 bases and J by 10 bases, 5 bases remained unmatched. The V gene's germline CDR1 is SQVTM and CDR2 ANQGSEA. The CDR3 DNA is TGCAGCGTTAGCGGGAGGGCCGCAGAGCAGTTCTTC. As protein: CSVSGRAAEQFF.

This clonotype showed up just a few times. CDR3 bases: TGTGCCAGCAGTTTCGGACAGGGGATCGGAAAACTGTTTTTT. This translates into CASSFGQGIGKLFF. The V and J genes are TRBV27 and TRBJ1-4; TRBD1 matches 9 bases. V trimming: 3 bases; J trimming: 10 bases; junction bases outside the gene matches: 6. CDR3 length: 14 amino acids. Germline values: CDR1 MNHEY, CDR2 SMNVEV (reference sequence).

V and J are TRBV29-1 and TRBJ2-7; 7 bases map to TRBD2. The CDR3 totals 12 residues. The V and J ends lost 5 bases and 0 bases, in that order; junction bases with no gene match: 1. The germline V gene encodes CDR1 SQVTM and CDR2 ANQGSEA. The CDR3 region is CSVSSGSYEQYF. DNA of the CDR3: TGCAGCGTTTCTAGCGGCTCCTACGAGCAGTACTTC.

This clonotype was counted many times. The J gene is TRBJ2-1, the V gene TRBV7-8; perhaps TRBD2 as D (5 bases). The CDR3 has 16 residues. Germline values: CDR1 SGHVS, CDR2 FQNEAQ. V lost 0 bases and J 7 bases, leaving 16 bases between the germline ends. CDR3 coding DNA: TGTGCCAGCAGCTTAGCACAAGCGGTGGAAGGGAATGAGCAGTTCTTC. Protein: CASSLAQAVEGNEQFF.

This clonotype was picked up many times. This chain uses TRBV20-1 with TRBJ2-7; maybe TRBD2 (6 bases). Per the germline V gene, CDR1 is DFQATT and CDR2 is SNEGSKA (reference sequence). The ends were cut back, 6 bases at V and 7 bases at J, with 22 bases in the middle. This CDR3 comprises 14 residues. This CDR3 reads CSAQMEGFLSEQYF. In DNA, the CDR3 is TGCAGTGCCCAGATGGAGGGATTCCTCTCTGAGCAGTACTTC.

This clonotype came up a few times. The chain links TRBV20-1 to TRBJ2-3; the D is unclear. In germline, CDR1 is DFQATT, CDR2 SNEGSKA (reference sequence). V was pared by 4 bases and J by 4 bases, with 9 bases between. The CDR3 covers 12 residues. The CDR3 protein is CSAIPFPDTQYF. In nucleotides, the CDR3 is TGCAGTGCTATACCTTTCCCAGATACGCAGTATTTT.

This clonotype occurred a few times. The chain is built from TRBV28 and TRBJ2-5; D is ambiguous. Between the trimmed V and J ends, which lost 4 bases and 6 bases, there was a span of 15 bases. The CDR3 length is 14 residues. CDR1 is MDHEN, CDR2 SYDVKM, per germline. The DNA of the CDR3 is TGTGCCAGCAGTTCCACTCTAGGTTCGCAGACCCAGTACTTC. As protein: CASSSTLGSQTQYF.

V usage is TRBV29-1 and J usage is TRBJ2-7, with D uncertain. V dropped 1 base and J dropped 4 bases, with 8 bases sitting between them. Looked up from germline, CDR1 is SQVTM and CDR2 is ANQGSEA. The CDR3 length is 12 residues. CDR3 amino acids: CSVEVGRYEQYF. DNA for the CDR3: TGCAGCGTTGAAGTGGGAAGGTACGAGCAGTACTTC.

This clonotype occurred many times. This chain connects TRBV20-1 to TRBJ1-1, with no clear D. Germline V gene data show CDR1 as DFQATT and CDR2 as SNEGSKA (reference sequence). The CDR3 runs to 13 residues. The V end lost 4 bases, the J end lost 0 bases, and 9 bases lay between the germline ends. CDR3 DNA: TGCAGTGCTAAGCGGGCCTTGAACACTGAAGCTTTCTTT. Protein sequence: CSAKRALNTEAFF.

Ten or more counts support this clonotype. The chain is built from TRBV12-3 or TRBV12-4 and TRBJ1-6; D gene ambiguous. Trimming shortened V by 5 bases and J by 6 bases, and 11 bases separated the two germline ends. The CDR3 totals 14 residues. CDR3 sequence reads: CASSHTRGNSPLHF. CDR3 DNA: TGTGCCAGCAGTCACACCCGGGGTAATTCACCCCTCCACTTT.